The present entry profiles one T cell receptor beta chain with its context. This sample stems from a study of T cell clonotyping in hematopoietic cell transplantation. As for time point: recipient sample about 28 days before transplant, after cytoreduction. Here immunoSEQ multiplex PCR was the method, and the copy in TCRdb shows in-frame clones only, minus some. Here the sample spans some 30,000 clones, roughly 80% being singletons. Sequenced here: peripheral blood mononuclear cells, sampled before stem cell transplant. This clonotype originated in a woman in her 30s with chronic myeloid leukemia. Some clones in this sample may be carry-over from other donors' samples.

Here the CDR3 reads CASSYSTGGKGYTF. The CDR3 DNA reads as TGTGCCAGCAGTTACTCGACAGGGGGCAAGGGCTACACCTTC. The gene calls are TRBV6-5 and TRBJ1-2; 10 bases map to TRBD1. CDR3 size: 14 residues. The germline CDR1 and CDR2 sequences are MNHEY and SVGAGI. Trimming cost V 0 bases and J 8 bases; bases outside gene matches: 3.